This T cell receptor (beta chain) was captured by sequencing in a study of T cell responses to AZD1222 COVID-19 vaccine. Looked up from germline, CDR1 is MRHNA and CDR2 is SNTAGT. Trimming took 3 bases from V and 3 from J, leaving 8 bases between them. The CDR3 has 13 amino acids. Sequencing was performed with immunoSEQ multiplex PCR; in TCRdb, only in-frame clones are kept and a portion is missing. The sample records some 150,000 clones, approximately 90% being singletons. Specimen: peripheral blood, collected on day 0 of AZD1222 vaccination. This receptor was identified in an adult in good health. The V and J genes are TRBV6-4 and TRBJ2-5; D remains unclear. CDR3 region: CASSEQAEETQYF. In DNA form, the CDR3 reads TGTGCCAGCAGTGAGCAGGCCGAAGAGACCCAGTACTTC.